This is a list of T cell receptor beta chains from one sample in a study of blood T cell repertoires in COVID-19. The method was immunoSEQ multiplex PCR; TCRdb's version includes in-frame clones alone and lacks a portion of them. This table has approximately 120,000 clones, about 82% appearing once. Sequencing was done on a sample of peripheral blood. These receptors were collected from a human donor in a cohort sampled during active COVID-19. The CDR3 runs from the conserved cysteine through the conserved F or W. Fields, in order: D gene, V gene, J gene, clone size, CDR3 protein, CDR3 DNA. The D gene is left open where the match is weak. Only some rows state a clone size, as once, few, many or a class for expanded clones.

>NA|TRBV24-1|TRBJ1-2|NA
CATSDRVNYGYTF
TGTGCCACCAGTGATCGGGTCAACTATGGCTACACCTTC
>NA|TRBV28|TRBJ1-5|NA
CASRDSNQPQHF
TGTGCCAGCCGGGACTCCAATCAGCCCCAGCATTTT
>NA|TRBV7-9|TRBJ2-3|NA
CASSLVLGADTQYF
TGTGCCAGCAGCTTAGTGCTAGGCGCAGATACGCAGTATTTT
>NA|TRBV7-2|TRBJ2-3|NA
CASSLVPGVTDTQYF
TGTGCCAGCAGCTTAGTTCCGGGAGTGACAGATACGCAGTATTTT
>NA|TRBV20-1|TRBJ2-1|NA
CSASILYNEQFF
TGCAGTGCTAGTATTCTATACAATGAGCAGTTCTTC
>NA|TRBV7-9|TRBJ2-1|NA
CASSQAVYNEQFF
TGTGCCAGCAGCCAAGCGGTCTACAATGAGCAGTTCTTC
>TRBD2|TRBV5-1|TRBJ2-1|NA
CASSRPGLAGDGNEQFF
TGCGCCAGCAGCCGCCCGGGACTAGCGGGAGATGGCAATGAGCAGTTCTTC
>NA|TRBV4-1|TRBJ2-1|NA
CAGHRGVVPPRDEQFF
TGCGCCGGACACAGAGGAGTGGTACCACCACGGGATGAGCAGTTCTTC
>TRBD2|TRBV29-1|TRBJ2-7|NA
CSVWRTSGSTYEQYF
TGCAGCGTTTGGAGGACTAGCGGGAGCACCTACGAGCAGTACTTC
>TRBD2|TRBV6-1|TRBJ2-1|NA
CASSDLPIAGPSNEQFF
TGTGCCAGCAGTGACCTACCTATAGCGGGGCCTTCGAATGAGCAGTTCTTC
>TRBD1|TRBV4-3|TRBJ2-6|NA
CASSQGDRSTGANVLTF
TGCGCCAGCAGCCAAGGGGACAGATCCACTGGGGCCAACGTCCTGACTTTC
>TRBD2|TRBV19|TRBJ2-1|NA
CASSIDWVTSGASQFF
TGTGCCAGTAGTATAGATTGGGTTACTAGCGGGGCTTCCCAGTTCTTC
>NA|TRBV7-2|TRBJ2-2|NA
CASTLVYSTGELFF
TGTGCCAGCACCCTCGTCTATTCGACCGGGGAGCTGTTTTTT
>NA|TRBV6-5|TRBJ2-1|NA
CASSYSGQSYNEQFF
TGTGCCAGCAGTTACTCGGGGCAGAGCTACAATGAGCAGTTCTTC
>NA|TRBV2|TRBJ2-1|NA
CASTLRQFYNEQFF
TGTGCCAGCACCCTGAGGCAGTTTTACAATGAGCAGTTCTTC
>NA|TRBV7-9|TRBJ2-1|NA
CASSPISGHNEQFF
TGTGCCAGCAGCCCTATTAGCGGCCACAATGAGCAGTTCTTC
>NA|TRBV19|TRBJ1-3|few
CASTESFSGNTIYF
TGTGCCAGTACCGAGAGTTTCTCTGGAAACACCATATATTTT
>TRBD1|TRBV5-1|TRBJ2-3|few
CASTVTGGHTDTQYF
TGCGCCAGCACCGTCACAGGGGGTCACACAGATACGCAGTATTTT
>TRBD1|TRBV11-2|TRBJ1-2|few
CASSLGTGSYGYTF
TGTGCCAGCAGCCTGGGGACAGGGAGCTATGGCTACACCTTC
>TRBD2|TRBV27|TRBJ2-7|NA
CASSFLTSGYEQYF
TGTGCCAGCAGTTTTCTGACTAGCGGCTACGAGCAGTACTTC
>TRBD1|TRBV15|TRBJ2-5|NA
CATRGTGGPFQETQYF
TGTGCCACCAGAGGGACAGGGGGCCCCTTCCAAGAGACCCAGTACTTC
>TRBD1|TRBV6-2/TRBV6-3|TRBJ2-1|NA
CASSYSVTGVNEQFF
TGTGCCAGCAGTTACTCGGTTACAGGGGTGAATGAGCAGTTCTTC
>TRBD1|TRBV9|TRBJ2-3|NA
CASSTRDRENTDTQYF
TGTGCCAGCAGCACCCGGGACAGGGAAAACACAGATACGCAGTATTTT
>NA|TRBV2|TRBJ1-5|NA
CASSERQTYNQPQHF
TGTGCCAGCAGTGAACGACAGACTTACAATCAGCCCCAGCATTTT
>NA|TRBV10-1|TRBJ1-1|NA
CASSTGTLEAFF
TGCGCCAGCAGTACCGGGACACTCGAAGCTTTCTTT
>TRBD2|TRBV10-3|TRBJ2-3|NA
CATSGGDTQYF
TGTGCCACTAGCGGGGGGGATACGCAGTATTTT
>TRBD1|TRBV12-5|TRBJ1-5|few
CASGGTGLSNQPQHF
TGTGCTAGTGGTGGGACAGGGCTGAGCAATCAGCCCCAGCATTTT
>TRBD1|TRBV4-1|TRBJ2-4|NA
CASSLPDRQNIQYF
TGCGCCAGCAGCCTCCCGGACAGGCAAAACATTCAGTACTTC
>TRBD2|TRBV5-5|TRBJ2-7|NA
CASSSRGTSGSLYEQYF
TGTGCCAGCAGCTCGCGAGGGACTAGCGGGAGTCTATACGAGCAGTACTTC
>TRBD2|TRBV15|TRBJ2-1|NA
CATCLSGSGYNEQFF
TGTGCCACGTGCTTGAGCGGGAGCGGCTACAATGAGCAGTTCTTC
>NA|TRBV9|TRBJ2-2|NA
CASSATGRYERELFF
TGTGCCAGCAGCGCCACCGGGAGATATGAGAGGGAGCTGTTTTTT
>TRBD2|TRBV7-2|TRBJ2-5|NA
CASSLGLAGGQETQYF
TGTGCCAGCAGCTTAGGACTAGCGGGAGGGCAAGAGACCCAGTACTTC
>NA|TRBV19|TRBJ1-2|NA
CASSSQARDYGYTF
TGTGCCAGTAGTTCCCAGGCGCGGGACTATGGCTACACCTTC
>TRBD2|TRBV7-9|TRBJ2-7|few
CASSSARLAGTINYEQYF
TGTGCCAGCAGCTCAGCTCGACTAGCGGGGACAATAAACTACGAGCAGTACTTC
>NA|TRBV3-1/TRBV3-2|TRBJ2-1|NA
CASSPPHSGNEQFF
TGTGCCAGCAGCCCCCCCCACAGCGGGAATGAGCAGTTCTTC
>NA|TRBV14|TRBJ2-7|NA
CASSQPGGPYEQYF
TGTGCCAGCAGCCAGCCCGGAGGCCCCTACGAGCAGTACTTC
>NA|TRBV5-6|TRBJ2-1|NA
CASSKRLGNEQFF
TGTGCCAGCAGCAAAAGACTGGGCAATGAGCAGTTCTTC
>TRBD2|TRBV7-9|TRBJ2-1|NA
CASSFRTSGNEQFF
TGTGCCAGCAGCTTCAGGACTAGCGGCAATGAGCAGTTCTTC
>NA|TRBV4-1|TRBJ2-5|once
CASSQGRLETQYF
TGCGCCAGCAGCCAGGGCAGGTTAGAGACCCAGTACTTC
>TRBD2|TRBV28|TRBJ2-1|NA
CASSRGLAGGLKNEQFF
TGTGCCAGCAGTCGGGGACTAGCGGGAGGTCTCAAGAATGAGCAGTTCTTC
>TRBD2|TRBV7-2|TRBJ2-7|NA
CASTPAASGGYSYEQYF
TGTGCCAGCACCCCGGCGGCTAGCGGGGGATATTCCTACGAGCAGTACTTC
>NA|TRBV28|TRBJ1-3|once
CASSLGGFSGNTIYF
TGTGCCAGCAGTTTGGGGGGGTTCTCTGGAAACACCATATATTTT
>TRBD2|TRBV11-2|TRBJ2-1|NA
CASSTLAGAYNEQFF
TGTGCCAGCAGCACACTAGCGGGAGCCTACAATGAGCAGTTCTTC
>TRBD2|TRBV6-2/TRBV6-3|TRBJ2-1|NA
CASSSLAESSYNEQFF
TGTGCCAGCAGTTCCCTAGCGGAGAGCTCCTACAATGAGCAGTTCTTC
>TRBD1|TRBV13|TRBJ2-1|NA
CASSGTGVLNEQFF
TGTGCCAGCAGTGGGACAGGAGTTTTAAATGAGCAGTTCTTC
>TRBD1|TRBV28|TRBJ1-1|NA
CASRPTGGTEAFF
TGTGCCAGCAGACCAACAGGGGGCACTGAAGCTTTCTTT
>NA|TRBV5-4|TRBJ2-7|NA
CASSYRRGTYEQYF
TGTGCCAGCAGCTATAGGAGAGGGACCTACGAGCAGTACTTC
>NA|TRBV27|TRBJ2-6|NA
CASSFGVRFQSSGANVLTF
TGTGCCAGCAGTTTTGGCGTGCGGTTTCAGAGCTCTGGGGCCAACGTCCTGACTTTC
>TRBD1|TRBV28|TRBJ1-2|few
CASRGTGGGYTF
TGTGCCAGCAGGGGCACAGGGGGGGGCTACACCTTC
>TRBD2|TRBV5-1|TRBJ2-1|NA
CASSLVAGVQDNEQFF
TGCGCCAGCAGCTTGGTAGCGGGAGTTCAGGACAATGAGCAGTTCTTC
>NA|TRBV6-2/TRBV6-3|TRBJ1-2|NA
CASSYRGRDFVLGGYTF
TGTGCCAGCAGTTACAGGGGCAGGGATTTCGTATTAGGTGGCTACACCTTC
>NA|TRBV6-1|TRBJ2-1|NA
CASSESSSNHNEQFF
TGTGCCAGCAGTGAATCGAGTAGCAACCACAATGAGCAGTTCTTC